Listed below are T cell receptor beta chains from one sample, sequenced in a study of human T cells and chemical hapten exposure. TCRdb analysed the RACE reads with MiXCR anew, one entry per CDR3 protein. The table has 65,000 or so distinct CDR3 sequences, about 6.5% seen once. The sequencing input was whole blood. The receptors here all came from a female donor in good health. Some clones in this sample may be carry-over from other donors' samples. CDR3s include the opening cysteine and the closing phenylalanine or tryptophan. Fields, in order: clone size, D gene, V gene, J gene, CDR3 protein, CDR3 DNA. The D gene is left open where the match is weak. The size entry is marked missing in some rows and otherwise reads once, few, many or a size class.

many,-,TRBV5-5,TRBJ2-1,CASSSLFAATKDEQFF,TGTGCCAGCAGCTCCCTTTTCGCAGCAACTAAGGATGAGCAGTTCTTC
-,TRBD1,TRBV19,TRBJ1-5,CASRRDRVSNQPQHF,TGTGCCAGTAGGAGGGACAGGGTTAGCAATCAGCCCCAGCATTTT
few,-,TRBV7-2,TRBJ1-4,CASSATFTANEKLFF,TGTGCCAGCAGCGCAACGTTCACAGCTAATGAAAAACTGTTTTTT
-,TRBD1,TRBV29-1,TRBJ2-5,CSAPTGGRGTQYF,TGCAGCGCCCCAACAGGGGGCCGGGGGACCCAGTACTTC
many,-,TRBV3-1,TRBJ1-1,CASSQRGQNSEAFF,TGTGCCAGCAGCCAGAGGGGCCAGAATTCTGAAGCTTTCTTT
-,-,TRBV4-3,TRBJ2-1,CASSQGQEQFF,TGCGCCAGCAGCCAAGGGCAGGAGCAGTTCTTC
many,-,TRBV7-9,TRBJ2-5,CASSLAGPQETQYF,TGTGCCAGCAGCTTAGCTGGGCCTCAAGAGACCCAGTACTTC
many,TRBD1,TRBV12-3/TRBV12-4,TRBJ2-1,CASSPGQGLKGNEQFF,TGTGCCAGCAGCCCGGGACAGGGCTTGAAAGGGAATGAGCAGTTCTTC
-,TRBD1,TRBV27,TRBJ2-1,CASSFRDRSSRGPLSSYNEQFF,TGTGCCAGCAGCTTCCGGGACAGGTCCTCGCGGGGTCCGCTAAGCTCCTACAATGAGCAGTTCTTC
-,-,TRBV28,TRBJ2-3,CASSLRETSSTDTQYF,TGTGCCAGCAGTTTACGGGAGACCTCTAGCACAGATACGCAGTATTTT
many,TRBD1,TRBV15,TRBJ1-5,CATSGAYQNRGLNQPQHF,TGTGCCACCAGCGGAGCATACCAAAACAGGGGCCTAAATCAGCCCCAGCATTTT
-,-,TRBV12-3/TRBV12-4,TRBJ1-5,CASSLVGLYSNQPQHF,TGTGCCAGCAGTTTAGTGGGGCTGTATAGTAATCAGCCCCAGCATTTT
few,-,TRBV20-1,TRBJ1-6,CSASAGTVNSPLHF,TGCAGTGCTAGTGCCGGGACGGTAAATTCACCCCTCCACTTT
few,TRBD2,TRBV19,TRBJ2-7,CASSILLAGVYEQYF,TGTGCCAGTAGTATTCTACTAGCGGGAGTTTACGAGCAGTACTTC
-,TRBD1,TRBV6-5,TRBJ2-7,CASSYSRGLSYEQYF,TGTGCCAGCAGTTACTCGAGGGGGCTCTCCTACGAGCAGTACTTC
few,TRBD1,TRBV2,TRBJ2-5,CASGQGWAQETQYF,TGTGCCAGCGGACAGGGTTGGGCCCAAGAGACCCAGTACTTC
few,-,TRBV10-2,TRBJ2-1,CASGPPTGEQFF,TGCGCCAGCGGCCCCCCGACCGGCGAGCAGTTCTTC
many,-,TRBV7-9,TRBJ2-3,CASPSPGTQYF,TGTGCCAGCCCCTCCCCCGGTACGCAGTATTTT
few,TRBD1,TRBV7-2,TRBJ1-6,CASSQEDRVYNSPLHF,TGTGCCAGCAGCCAAGAAGACAGGGTATATAATTCACCCCTCCACTTT
few,-,TRBV11-2,TRBJ2-7,CASSLGTSHYEQYF,TGTGCCAGCAGCTTAGGGACTTCCCACTACGAGCAGTACTTC
many,-,TRBV6-5,TRBJ1-2,CASTINQWNSNYGYTF,TGTGCCAGCACCATAAACCAGTGGAATTCTAACTATGGCTACACCTTC
-,-,TRBV30,TRBJ1-5,CAWSLDGDQPQHF,TGTGCCTGGAGTCTGGACGGTGATCAGCCCCAGCATTTT
many,-,TRBV7-6,TRBJ2-6,CASTDPRLGANVLTF,TGTGCCAGCACCGACCCCCGTCTTGGGGCCAACGTCCTGACTTTC
many,TRBD2,TRBV3-1,TRBJ2-3,CASSLSSGSMKQYF,TGTGCCAGCAGCCTATCTAGCGGGAGTATGAAGCAGTATTTT
-,TRBD1,TRBV12-3/TRBV12-4,TRBJ2-7,CASSLGTGGIYEQYF,TGTGCCAGCAGTTTAGGGACAGGGGGTATATACGAGCAGTACTTC
many,TRBD1,TRBV27,TRBJ1-1,CASRMGQGRTEAFF,TGTGCCAGCAGGATGGGACAGGGGCGCACTGAAGCTTTCTTT
few,TRBD2,TRBV4-1,TRBJ2-3,CASSQAAGTADTQYF,TGCGCCAGCAGCCAAGCAGCGGGAACGGCAGATACGCAGTATTTT
few,TRBD1,TRBV30,TRBJ2-7,CASTGQAAYEQYF,TGTGCCTCCACGGGACAGGCCGCCTACGAGCAGTACTTC
few,-,TRBV5-1,TRBJ1-4,CASSLGLQGIEKLFF,TGCGCCAGCAGCTTGGGCTTACAGGGTATTGAAAAACTGTTTTTT
-,TRBD1,TRBV5-1,TRBJ2-6,CASSGTGKGANVLTF,TGCGCCAGCTCCGGGACAGGGAAGGGTGCCAACGTCCTGACTTTC
few,-,TRBV2,TRBJ2-4,CASAGNPLSAKNIQYF,TGTGCCAGCGCTGGGAACCCCTTGTCGGCCAAAAACATTCAGTACTTC
-,-,TRBV5-1,TRBJ1-2,CASSLEAVVLSGYTF,TGCGCCAGCAGCTTGGAAGCAGTTGTACTTTCTGGCTACACCTTC
few,-,TRBV5-1,TRBJ2-2,CASSWGAGNTGELFF,TGCGCCAGCAGCTGGGGTGCAGGGAACACCGGGGAGCTGTTTTTT
-,-,TRBV5-1,TRBJ2-5,CASSLPEPETQYF,TGCGCCAGCAGCTTGCCCGAACCAGAGACCCAGTACTTC
many,-,TRBV6-5,TRBJ2-3,CASSTRDPRTDTQYF,TGTGCCAGCAGCACTAGGGACCCCCGCACAGATACGCAGTATTTT
few,-,TRBV5-5,TRBJ2-1,CASSQPGPGHFF,TGTGCCAGCAGTCAGCCGGGACCAGGTCACTTCTTC
many,-,TRBV2,TRBJ2-4,CASSVGQRGLAKNIQYF,TGTGCCAGCAGTGTTGGACAACGCGGCCTAGCCAAAAACATTCAGTACTTC
many,-,TRBV12-3/TRBV12-4,TRBJ2-5,CASSPRDPGTQYF,TGTGCCAGCAGTCCTCGGGACCCAGGGACCCAGTACTTC
many,TRBD1,TRBV20-1,TRBJ1-6,CSARRDSSFSYNSPLHF,TGCAGTGCACGGCGGGACAGTTCCTTCTCCTATAATTCACCCCTCCACTTT
many,-,TRBV28,TRBJ2-3,CASSFRYTSTDTQYF,TGTGCCAGCAGTTTCAGGTATACTAGCACAGATACGCAGTATTTT
many,TRBD1,TRBV27,TRBJ1-6,CASSFQTGGQSYNSPLHF,TGTGCCAGCAGTTTTCAAACAGGGGGTCAATCCTATAATTCACCCCTCCACTTT
-,-,TRBV29-1,TRBJ2-3,CSVARDTDTQYF,TGCAGCGTTGCCCGGGACACAGATACGCAGTATTTT
many,TRBD2,TRBV7-2,TRBJ2-1,CASSLGRERNEQFF,TGTGCCAGCAGCTTAGGGCGGGAGCGCAATGAGCAGTTCTTC
many,TRBD2,TRBV12-3/TRBV12-4,TRBJ2-1,CASSRRSGSPGDEQFF,TGTGCCAGCAGTCGTAGAAGCGGGAGCCCTGGGGATGAGCAGTTCTTC
-,-,TRBV9,TRBJ1-4,CASSPTAGGNEKLFF,TGTGCCAGCAGCCCAACGGCGGGGGGTAATGAAAAACTGTTTTTT
many,-,TRBV27,TRBJ1-6,CASSFGTSPLHF,TGTGCCAGCAGTTTCGGGACTTCACCCCTCCACTTT